Reported below is one T cell receptor beta chain. What it recognizes is unknown. PCR amplification relied on 60 Vbeta primers (plus 13 Jbeta primers). Data came from immunoSEQ multiplex PCR; TCRdb stores just in-frame clones and leaves some out. The sample has some 97,000 clones, roughly 77% seen once. The donors gave bone marrow, and they were healthy. The data are from a study of cytomegalovirus exposure and HLA in healthy donors. Overall study findings and caveats: For cytomegalovirus status, the classifier reportedly gave diagnoses with high specificity and sensitivity.

This clonotype was obtained from a woman aged 45-59 years in good health and CMV-seropositive. The sequenced material came from PBMCs.

The CDR3 region has the DNA TGTGCCAGCACTGCCAGGGCTCCCCGGGTAGAGCAGTTCTTC. It is translated as CASTARAPRVEQFF. This sequence joins TRBV6-6 and TRBJ2-1, with D maybe TRBD1 (5 bases). The V and J ends lost 7 bases and 10 bases respectively, with 20 bases between them. CDR1 is MNHNY and CDR2 is SVGAGI in the germline V gene (reference sequence). The CDR3 sequence is 14 residues long.